This TCR beta chain stems from a study of shared clonotypes between healthy human individuals (dated by TCRdb to the early 2020s). Background for the entire study: The cohort included three men and a couple of women between 18 and 49 years of age. For each donor, CD4 naive and CD4 memory were each run on three plates, CD8 naive on two plates, and CD8 memory on one plate. Blood TCR repertoires of several healthy adults were deeply sequenced to estimate repertoire size and the extent of clonotype sharing between individuals. To increase sequencing depth and limit assay-specific biases, TCR repertoire library preparation and sequencing were carried out by different laboratories using diverse techniques. Leukapheresis yielded between about 0.85 and 10 billion PBMCs per donor. Paper-wide results and their limitations: Larger estimated clonotype richness was generally found for naive subsets than for memory subsets. Incomplete sequencing was indicated by rarefaction of sorted-subset datasets, despite the large sequencing depth. The small number of donors limited the genetic and exposure-history diversity represented. Across a handful of donors, around 5.4% of naive CD4, roughly 3.8% of naive CD8, about 2% of memory CD4, and over 0.35% of memory CD8 clonotypes were shared. Higher generation probabilities were observed for clonotypes shared by all four sorted-subset donors than for non-shared clonotypes. Sampling was limited to blood, and TCR repertoires in tissue likely differ from TCR repertoires in blood. Pairwise subsampling led to the expectation that sequencing depth would affect the degree of clonotype sharing among donors.

The donors were healthy, HIV-negative adults with no recently reported acute infections or vaccinations. Only Caucasian adults living in Nashville, Tennessee, USA were represented among the donors. CD4+ T cells were enriched by magnetic negative selection; naive cells were then positively selected on CD45RA, and the negative fraction formed the memory subset. Blood was obtained by leukapheresis, after which PBMCs were separated by Ficoll-Histopaque density gradient centrifugation and cryopreserved in liquid nitrogen vapor phase. Analytical flow cytometry was used to check the purity and quantity of each magnetically sorted T cell population. Each sorted fraction had its genomic DNA isolated and then quantified by UV absorbance on a Nanodrop 2000c. TCR CDR3 regions were amplified from genomic DNA by multiplex PCR using the deep immunoSEQ assay. Extracted genomic DNA from each cell subset was distributed evenly across all wells of several immunoSEQ 96-well plates, and each plate was treated as a replicate. For sorted subsets, about 210 ng of genomic DNA, equivalent to around 29,000 T cell genomes, went into each replicate PCR. Purified libraries were quantified with a Qubit 3.0 fluorometer, sized on a Bioanalyzer 2100, and re-quantified with the KAPA Library Quantification kit. Every immunoSEQ 96-well plate was sequenced on a separate single-read 150-cycle Illumina NextSeq 550 flow cell. As for how the authors treated the data: Because the immunoSEQ output held only junctional sequences and lacked quality scores, the filtering could not match the filtering applied to full-length reads. To assign V/J genes and CDR3, sequences were annotated using PyIR, a Python wrapper for IgBLAST v1.9, with IMGT germline references. Reads were removed for weak V/J assignments (E-value above 1e-6), missing CDR3, stop codons, out-of-frame junctions, or ambiguous translated residues. V3J clonotypes were defined by identical inferred V gene, J gene, and CDR3 amino acid sequence. To compute the percentage overlap between repertoires, the number of shared unique clonotypes was divided by the size of the smaller repertoire. Repertoire richness was assessed with RTK rarefaction, the Chao1 estimator, and Recon v2.1 estimates of unobserved clonotypes. For all TCRbeta clonotypes obtained by the gDNA method from a handful of donors, generation probabilities were computed with OLGA. TCRdb mirrors the immuneACCESS table, restricted to in-frame sequences. Some clones are absent from its copies; in checked studies, under half trace to an unresolved V gene, and the reason for the others is unknown. Clone size and V and J calls were adopted from that table, with D and trimming inferred from the DNA. The sample table records millions of clones; around 95% of these occur just once. The top ten hold 0.13% of the sample.

Remarks on this clone: It lacks a known antigen. One base away there is no much larger clone; base qualities are not given.

The sequence was collected from a man aged 18-30 years in good health. Sequencing input: naive CD4+ T cells sorted from blood. Sample cell subset or site, as interpreted from the label and publication: CD45RA+ positively selected.

CDR3 loop: CASRDRTQETQYF. The DNA sequence is as follows: TGTGCCAGTCGGGACAGAACCCAAGAGACCCAGTACTTC. The chain links TRBV2 with TRBJ2-5; 7 bases in between match TRBD1. The CDR3 measures 13 amino acids from cysteine to phenylalanine. Only the CDR3 portion is preserved as DNA: 39 bases, with reading frame beginning at the first base. The germline V gene provides CDR1 SNHLY and CDR2 FYNNEI. Compared with germline, V lacks 9 bases and J lacks 1 base; bases without a gene match: 5.